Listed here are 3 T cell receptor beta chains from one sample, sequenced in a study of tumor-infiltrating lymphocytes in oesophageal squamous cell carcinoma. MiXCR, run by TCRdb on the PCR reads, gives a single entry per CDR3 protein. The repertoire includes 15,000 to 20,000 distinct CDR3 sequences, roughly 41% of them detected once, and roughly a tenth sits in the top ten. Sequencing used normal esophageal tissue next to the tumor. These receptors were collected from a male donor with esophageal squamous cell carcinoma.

The CDR3 coding sequence is TGTGCCAGCAGCTCGGGGGTTTCCCATGAGCAGTTCTTC. As protein: CASSSGVSHEQFF. The rearrangement joins TRBV7-2 to TRBJ2-3; D may be TRBD2 (6 bases). The end of the DNA fits TRBJ2-1 better, so the J call may be wrong. Germline-derived CDR1 and CDR2 are SGHTA and FQGNSA. The length of the CDR3 is 13 residues.

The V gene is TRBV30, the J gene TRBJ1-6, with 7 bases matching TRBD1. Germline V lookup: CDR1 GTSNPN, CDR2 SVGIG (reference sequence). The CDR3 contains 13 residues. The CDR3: CASEGQNNSPLHF. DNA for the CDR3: TGTGCTTCTGAGGGACAGAATAATTCACCCCTCCACTTT.

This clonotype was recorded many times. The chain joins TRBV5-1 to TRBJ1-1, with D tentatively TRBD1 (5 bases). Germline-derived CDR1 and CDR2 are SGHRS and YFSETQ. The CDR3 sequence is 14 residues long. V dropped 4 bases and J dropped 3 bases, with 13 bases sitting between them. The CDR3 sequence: CASSPGGVYTEAFF. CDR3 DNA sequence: TGCGCCAGCAGCCCCGGAGGGGTATACACTGAAGCTTTCTTT.